Presented here are 10 T cell receptor beta chains from one specimen sequenced in a study of blood T cell repertoires in COVID-19. Sequencing used immunoSEQ multiplex PCR; TCRdb keeps in-frame clones, though not all of them. The profile shows about 140,000 clones, 80% to 90% of them singletons. Source material: peripheral blood. The receptor set was obtained from a woman aged 80 or over with acute or convalescent COVID-19.

V and J are TRBV19 and TRBJ1-2; D remains unclear. The germline gives CDR1 LNHDA, CDR2 SQIVND (reference sequence). The CDR3 consists of 13 residues. The V end was cut by 7 bases, the J end by 2 bases, with 11 bases between. The CDR3 DNA follows: TGTGCCAGTAACCGCGCCCCGAACTATGGCTACACCTTC. Protein sequence: CASNRAPNYGYTF. Full variable domain (missing parts from reference TRBV19 and TRBJ1-2): DGGITQSPKYLFRKEGQNVTLSCEQNLNHDAMYWYRQDPGQGLRLIYYSQIVNDFQKGDIAEGYSVSREKKESFPLTVTSAQKNPTAFYLCASNRAPNYGYTFGSGTRLTVV.

J is TRBJ1-2 and V is TRBV15, with TRBD1 matching over 10 bases. CDR1 and CDR2 (germline): LNHNV, YYDKDF (reference sequence). V shed 3 bases and J 6 bases; nucleotides not matched to a gene: 7. This CDR3 has 15 residues. CDR3 residues: CATSSTPGQGHGYTF. CDR3 coding DNA: TGTGCCACCAGCAGCACACCGGGACAGGGGCATGGCTACACCTTC.

This chain links TRBV27 with TRBJ1-4; 7 bases agree with TRBD1. Germline trimming cut 4 bases from V and 4 bases from J; bases unmatched to any gene: 3. This CDR3 contains 14 residues. The germline V gene has CDR1 MNHEY and CDR2 SMNVEV (reference sequence). The CDR3 DNA reads TGTGCCAGCAGTTCCGGGACAGATAATGAAAAACTGTTTTTT. Its protein product is CASSSGTDNEKLFF.

The V gene is TRBV29-1, the J gene TRBJ2-2, with D perhaps TRBD2 (5 bases). This CDR3 contains 15 residues. Germline CDR1 is SQVTM and CDR2 is ANQGSEA. With 0 bases removed from V and 1 base from J, the gap between germline ends came to 9 bases. The CDR3 DNA sequence: TGCAGCGTTGAAGATCGGGGAAGGAACACCGGGGAGCTGTTTTTT. Its translation is CSVEDRGRNTGELFF.

The chain uses TRBV6-6 and TRBJ1-3, with TRBD1 identical over 7 bases. Per the germline V gene, CDR1 is MNHNY and CDR2 is SVGAGI (reference sequence). V dropped 4 bases and J dropped 0; count of bases not matched to a gene: 6. This CDR3 has 16 residues. The CDR3 sequence is CASSWDRVGSGNTIYF. CDR3 nucleotides: TGTGCCAGCAGTTGGGACAGAGTCGGCTCTGGAAACACCATATATTTT.

The chain joins TRBV6-1 to TRBJ1-5, with a tentative D call TRBD1 (5 bases). This CDR3 region has 14 residues. V was cut by 2 bases and J by 10 bases, with 15 bases left in between. Germline CDR1 is MNHNS and CDR2 is SASEGT. The CDR3 loop reads CASSEPTVLGPQHF. The CDR3, as DNA: TGTGCCAGCAGTGAACCGACAGTTCTTGGACCCCAGCATTTT.

The V gene is TRBV5-1, the J gene TRBJ1-1; D perhaps matches TRBD1 (6 bases). The germline V gene encodes CDR1 SGHRS and CDR2 YFSETQ. Trimming removed 0 bases from V and 0 bases from J, with 9 bases in between. The length of the CDR3 is 15 residues. In nucleotides, the CDR3 is TGCGCCAGCAGCTTGGACAGGGCCATGAACACTGAAGCTTTCTTT. Protein sequence: CASSLDRAMNTEAFF.

The rearrangement joins TRBV9 to TRBJ2-3, with 7 nucleotides matching TRBD1. J lost 1 base, V lost 0 bases, and 2 bases had no gene match. CDR3 length: 15 amino acids. CDR1 and CDR2 (germline): SGDLS, YYNGEE. As DNA, the CDR3 is TGTGCCAGCAGCGTAGGACAGGGACGCACAGATACGCAGTATTTT. It codes for CASSVGQGRTDTQYF.

The sample holds one count of this clone. J is TRBJ1-5 and V is TRBV4-2; weak D call: TRBD1 (6 bases). This CDR3 is built from 13 residues. Per the germline V gene, CDR1 is LGHNA and CDR2 is YNFKEQ. V was cut by 0 bases and J by 7 bases, with 7 bases left in between. CDR3 nucleotides: TGTGCCAGCAGCCAAGACAGGGGCCAGCCCCAGCATTTT. As protein: CASSQDRGQPQHF.

The chain recombines TRBV6-6 with TRBJ1-2; D might be TRBD1 (6 bases). The V end was cut by 5 bases, the J end by 5 bases, with 9 bases between. CDR3 size: 12 residues. Germline CDR1 MNHNY, CDR2 SVGAGI (reference sequence). For the CDR3, the DNA is TGTGCCAGCAGTCAGGACAGTTATGGCTACACCTTC. Amino acids: CASSQDSYGYTF.